This T cell receptor (beta chain) emerged from a study of cytomegalovirus exposure and HLA in healthy donors. Study as a whole: The roughly 670 first-cohort repertoires shared a platform with the approximately 110 validation repertoires, as reported in a later analysis. General observations from the study: Rare TCR sequences dominated, though some public TCRs recurred in many donors.

Repertoires were generated with immunoSEQ multiplex PCR, while TCRdb's copy carries only in-frame clones and drops some. The sample includes under 350,000 clones, around 86% of them seen just once. To note about this clone: Its antigen is unidentified.

The CDR3 sequence is 16 residues long. Germline V gene lookup returns CDR1 SGHRS and CDR2 YFSETQ. The trim removed 0 bases at V and 3 bases at J, leaving 5 bases unmatched. This chain joins TRBV5-1 and TRBJ2-7, with TRBD2 identical over 11 bases. The sequence derives from a woman aged 18-29 years in good health and CMV-seronegative. The sequenced sample was PBMCs. The CDR3 is CASSLAKTSGVYEQYF. CDR3 nucleotides: TGCGCCAGCAGCTTGGCCAAGACTAGCGGGGTCTACGAGCAGTACTTC. The full variable domain, its missing parts supplied by reference TRBV5-1 and TRBJ2-7, is KAGVTQTPRYLIKTRGQQVTLSCSPISGHRSVSWYQQTPGQGLQFLFEYFSETQRNKGNFPGRFSGRQFSNSRSEMNVSTLELGDSALYLCASSLAKTSGVYEQYFGPGTRLTVT.